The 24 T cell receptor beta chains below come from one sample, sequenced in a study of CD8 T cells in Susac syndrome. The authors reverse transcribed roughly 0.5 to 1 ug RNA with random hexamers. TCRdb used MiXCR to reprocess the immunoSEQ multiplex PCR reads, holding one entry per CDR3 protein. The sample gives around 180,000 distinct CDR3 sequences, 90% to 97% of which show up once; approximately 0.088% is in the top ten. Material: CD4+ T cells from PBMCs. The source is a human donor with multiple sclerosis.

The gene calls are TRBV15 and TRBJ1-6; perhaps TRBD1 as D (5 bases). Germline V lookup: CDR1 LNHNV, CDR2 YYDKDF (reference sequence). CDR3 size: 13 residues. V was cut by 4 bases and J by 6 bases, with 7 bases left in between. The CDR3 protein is CATSTGRNSPLHF. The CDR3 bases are TGTGCCACCAGCACAGGGCGTAATTCACCCCTCCACTTT. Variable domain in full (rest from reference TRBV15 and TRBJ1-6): DAMVIQNPRYQVTQFGKPVTLSCSQTLNHNVMYWYQQKSSQAPKLLFHYYDKDFNNEADTPDNFQSRRPNTSFCFLDIRSPGLGDTAMYLCATSTGRNSPLHFGNGTRLTVT.

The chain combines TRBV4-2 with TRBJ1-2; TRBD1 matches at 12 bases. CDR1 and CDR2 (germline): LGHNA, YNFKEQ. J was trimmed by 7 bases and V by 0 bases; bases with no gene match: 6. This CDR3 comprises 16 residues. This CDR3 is CASSQDLRDRGPGYTF. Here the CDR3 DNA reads TGTGCCAGCAGCCAAGACCTTCGGGACAGGGGGCCTGGCTACACCTTC.

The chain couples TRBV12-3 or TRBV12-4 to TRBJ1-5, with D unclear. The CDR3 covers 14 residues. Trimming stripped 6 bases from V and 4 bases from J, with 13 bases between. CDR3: CASSLRHLNQPQHF. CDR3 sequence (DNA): TGTGCCAGCAGCCTCAGACACTTGAATCAGCCCCAGCATTTT.

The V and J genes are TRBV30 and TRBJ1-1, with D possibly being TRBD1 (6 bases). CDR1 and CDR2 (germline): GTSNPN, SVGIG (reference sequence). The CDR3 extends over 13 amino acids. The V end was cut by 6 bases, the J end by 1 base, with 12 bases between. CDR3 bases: TGTGCCTGCTTGGGGGCGGGGAACACTGAAGCTTTCTTT. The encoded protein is CACLGAGNTEAFF.

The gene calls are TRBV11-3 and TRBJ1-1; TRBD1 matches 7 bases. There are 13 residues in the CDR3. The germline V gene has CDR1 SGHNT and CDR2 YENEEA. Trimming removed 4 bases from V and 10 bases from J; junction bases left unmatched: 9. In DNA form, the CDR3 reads TGTGCCAGCAGCTACCAAACTCAGGGGGGAGCTTTCTTT. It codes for CASSYQTQGGAFF.

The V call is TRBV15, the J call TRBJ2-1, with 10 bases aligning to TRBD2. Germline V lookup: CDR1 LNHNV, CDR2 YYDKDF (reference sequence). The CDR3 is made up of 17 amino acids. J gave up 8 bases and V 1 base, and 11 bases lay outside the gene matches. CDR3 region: CATSRVLLAGGIYEQFF. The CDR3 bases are TGTGCCACCAGCAGAGTCCTTTTAGCGGGGGGAATTTATGAGCAGTTCTTC.

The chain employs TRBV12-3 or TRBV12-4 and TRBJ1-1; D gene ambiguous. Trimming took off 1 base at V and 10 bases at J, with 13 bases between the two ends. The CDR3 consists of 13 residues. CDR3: CASSLVVHGAAFF. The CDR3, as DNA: TGTGCCAGCAGTTTAGTAGTCCACGGAGCAGCTTTCTTT.

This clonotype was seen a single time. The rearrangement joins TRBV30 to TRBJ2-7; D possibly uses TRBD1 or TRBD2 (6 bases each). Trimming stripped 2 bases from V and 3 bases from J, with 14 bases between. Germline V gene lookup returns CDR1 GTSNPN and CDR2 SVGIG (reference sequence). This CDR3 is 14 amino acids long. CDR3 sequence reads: CAWSTQGGSYEQYF. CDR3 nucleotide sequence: TGTGCCTGGAGTACTCAAGGGGGGAGCTACGAGCAGTACTTC.

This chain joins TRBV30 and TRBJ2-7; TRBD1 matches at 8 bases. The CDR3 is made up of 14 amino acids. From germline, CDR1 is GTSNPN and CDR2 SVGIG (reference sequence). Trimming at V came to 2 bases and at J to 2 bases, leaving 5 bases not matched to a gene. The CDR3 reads CAWSLGTGPYEQYF. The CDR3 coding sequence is TGTGCCTGGAGTCTAGGGACAGGCCCCTACGAGCAGTACTTC.

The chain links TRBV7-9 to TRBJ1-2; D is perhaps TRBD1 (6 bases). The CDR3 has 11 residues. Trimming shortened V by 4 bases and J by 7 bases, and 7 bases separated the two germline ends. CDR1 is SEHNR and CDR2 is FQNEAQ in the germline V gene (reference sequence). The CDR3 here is CASSSRGGYTF. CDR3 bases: TGTGCCAGCAGCTCCAGGGGTGGCTACACCTTC.

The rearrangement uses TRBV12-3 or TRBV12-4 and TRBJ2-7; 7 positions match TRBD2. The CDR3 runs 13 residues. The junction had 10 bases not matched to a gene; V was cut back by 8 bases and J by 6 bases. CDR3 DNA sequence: TGTGCCAGCCATAGCGGGCTATTCGGCGAGCAGTACTTC. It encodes CASHSGLFGEQYF.

CDR3 sequence reads: CASRRGGVGFGANVLTF. In DNA, the CDR3 is TGTGCCAGCAGGAGGGGGGGTGTCGGGTTTGGGGCCAACGTCCTGACTTTC. The chain recombines TRBV27 with TRBJ2-6, with a weak D call TRBD2 (7 bases). This CDR3 is 17 amino acids long. The V end lost 6 bases, the J end lost 3 bases, and 18 bases lay between the germline ends. In germline, CDR1 is MNHEY, CDR2 SMNVEV (reference sequence).

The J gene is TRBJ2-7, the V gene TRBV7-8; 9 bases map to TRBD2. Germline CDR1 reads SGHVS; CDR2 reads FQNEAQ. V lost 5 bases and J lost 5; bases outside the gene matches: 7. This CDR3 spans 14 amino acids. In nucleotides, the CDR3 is TGTGCCAGCAGCAAAGGGACTAGCCGGGACGAGCAGTACTTC. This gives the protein CASSKGTSRDEQYF.

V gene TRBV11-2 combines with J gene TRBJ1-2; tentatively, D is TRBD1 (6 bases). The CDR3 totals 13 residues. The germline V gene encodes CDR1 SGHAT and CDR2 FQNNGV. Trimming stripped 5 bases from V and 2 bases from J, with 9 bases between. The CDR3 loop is CASSPTGNYGYTF. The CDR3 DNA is TGTGCCAGCAGCCCAACAGGGAACTATGGCTACACCTTC.

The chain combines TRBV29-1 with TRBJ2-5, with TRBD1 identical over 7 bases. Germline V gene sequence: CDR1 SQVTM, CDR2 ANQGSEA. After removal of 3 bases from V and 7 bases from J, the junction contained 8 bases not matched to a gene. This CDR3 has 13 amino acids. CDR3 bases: TGCAGCGTTGAGGGGGACAGCCCGGGGACCCAGTACTTC. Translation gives CSVEGDSPGTQYF.

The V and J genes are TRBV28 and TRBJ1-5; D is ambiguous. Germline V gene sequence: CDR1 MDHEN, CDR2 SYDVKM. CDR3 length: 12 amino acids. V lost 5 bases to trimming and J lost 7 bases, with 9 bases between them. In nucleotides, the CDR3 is TGTGCCAGCAGTCGATCCGGACAGCCCCAGCATTTT. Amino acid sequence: CASSRSGQPQHF.

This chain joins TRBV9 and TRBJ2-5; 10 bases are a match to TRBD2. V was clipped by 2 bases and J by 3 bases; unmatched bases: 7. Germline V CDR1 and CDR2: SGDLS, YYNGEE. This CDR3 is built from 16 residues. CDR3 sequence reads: CASSVALAGAKETQYF. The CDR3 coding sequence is TGTGCCAGCAGCGTGGCGCTAGCGGGGGCAAAAGAGACCCAGTACTTC. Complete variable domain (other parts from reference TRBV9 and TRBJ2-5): DSGVTQTPKHLITATGQRVTLRCSPRSGDLSVYWYQQSLDQGLQFLIQYYNGEERAKGNILERFSAQQFPDLHSELNLSSLELGDSALYFCASSVALAGAKETQYFGPGTRLLVL.

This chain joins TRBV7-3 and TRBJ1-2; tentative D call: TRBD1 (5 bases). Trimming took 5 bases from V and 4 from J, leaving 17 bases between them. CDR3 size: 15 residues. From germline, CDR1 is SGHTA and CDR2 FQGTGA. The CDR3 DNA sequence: TGTGCCAGCAGCCCCGGGGGGTCTAATAGCTATGGCTACACCTTC. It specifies CASSPGGSNSYGYTF.

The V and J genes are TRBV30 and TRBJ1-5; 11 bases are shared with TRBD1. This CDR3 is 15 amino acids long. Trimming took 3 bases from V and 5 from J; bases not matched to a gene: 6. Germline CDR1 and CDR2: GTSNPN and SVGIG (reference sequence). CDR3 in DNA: TGTGCCTGGAGGCCTCGGACAGGGGGCTATCAGCCCCAGCATTTT. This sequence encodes CAWRPRTGGYQPQHF.

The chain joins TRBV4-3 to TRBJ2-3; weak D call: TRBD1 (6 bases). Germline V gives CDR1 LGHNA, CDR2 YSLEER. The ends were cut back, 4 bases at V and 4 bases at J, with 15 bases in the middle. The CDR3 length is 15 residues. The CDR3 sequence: CASSPGGPGADTQYF. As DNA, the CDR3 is TGCGCCAGCAGCCCTGGGGGTCCAGGGGCAGATACGCAGTATTTT.

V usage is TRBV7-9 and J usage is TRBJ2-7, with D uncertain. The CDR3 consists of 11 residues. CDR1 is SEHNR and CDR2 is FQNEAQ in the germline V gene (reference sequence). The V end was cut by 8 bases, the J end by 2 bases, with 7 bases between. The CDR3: CASSSTYEQYF. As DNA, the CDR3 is TGTGCCAGCTCGAGTACCTACGAGCAGTACTTC.

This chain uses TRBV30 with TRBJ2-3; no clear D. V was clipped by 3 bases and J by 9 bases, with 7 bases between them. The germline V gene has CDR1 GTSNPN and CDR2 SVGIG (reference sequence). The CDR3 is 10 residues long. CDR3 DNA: TGTGCCTGGAGCGGAGTAACGCAGTATTTT. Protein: CAWSGVTQYF.

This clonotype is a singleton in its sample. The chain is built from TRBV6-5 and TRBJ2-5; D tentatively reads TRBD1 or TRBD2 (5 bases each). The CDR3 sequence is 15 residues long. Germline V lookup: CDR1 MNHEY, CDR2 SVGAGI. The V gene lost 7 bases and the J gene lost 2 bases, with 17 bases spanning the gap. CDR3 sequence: CASTRGHGEQETQYF. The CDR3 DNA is TGTGCCAGCACCCGTGGACATGGGGAGCAAGAGACCCAGTACTTC.

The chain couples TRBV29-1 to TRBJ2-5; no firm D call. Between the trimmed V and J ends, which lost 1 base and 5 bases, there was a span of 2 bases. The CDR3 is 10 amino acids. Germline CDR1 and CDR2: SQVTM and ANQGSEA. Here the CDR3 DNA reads TGCAGCGTTGAAGTTGAGACCCAGTACTTC. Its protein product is CSVEVETQYF.